Below, one T cell receptor beta chain is given with its context. Antigen specificity is unknown. Using RNA transcripts as the source, TCR beta CDR3 regions were amplified. Carried out on the TCR CDR3, a first-round RT-PCR used the HTBI primer set. MiXCR was run by TCRdb on the multiplex PCR reads, yielding one entry per CDR3 protein. The data show 300,000 to 450,000 distinct CDR3 sequences, around a quarter seen once. Germline V gene lookup returns CDR1 MNHNY and CDR2 SVGAGI (reference sequence). The CDR3 is made up of 15 amino acids. The ends were cut back, 2 bases at V and 5 bases at J, with 13 bases in the middle. The data derive from a study of T cells in Graves' hyperthyroidism and ophthalmopathy. Study-wide points: Ophthalmopathy was identified by the model a median about six months ahead of onset.

The study excluded patients with uncontrolled infection, other autoimmune disease, pregnancy or lactation. Sequenced material: blood. The chain employs TRBV6-6 and TRBJ1-3, with a possible D match to TRBD1 (5 bases). This receptor was obtained from a man aged 50 to 59 with Graves' hyperthyroidism. DNA of the CDR3: TGTGCCAGCAGTTACGAGACAGCTAGCCGAAACACCATATATTTT. It specifies CASSYETASRNTIYF.